The 21 T cell receptor beta chains below were found in one sample sequenced in a study of T cells after yellow fever vaccination. TCRdb re-analysed the 5' RACE reads in MiXCR, keeping a single row per CDR3 protein. This table holds 100,000 to 150,000 distinct CDR3 sequences, about 16% found once. Sequenced here: CD8+ T cells sorted from PBMCs, sampled 5 days after the yellow fever booster vaccination. The receptor source for this set is a man aged 18 to 29 who received the YFV17D yellow fever vaccine.

This clonotype has just a few counts. This chain links TRBV6-4 with TRBJ2-1, with D perhaps given as TRBD1 or TRBD2 (7 bases each). CDR3 length: 15 residues. Germline-derived CDR1 and CDR2 are MRHNA and SNTAGT. Trimming cost V 4 bases and J 4 bases, with 14 bases left between them. DNA of the CDR3: TGTGCCAGCAGTGGGGAGGGGGCCCGTTACAATGAGCAGTTCTTC. This gives the protein CASSGEGARYNEQFF.

The J gene is TRBJ2-7, the V gene TRBV29-1; D is undetermined. Germline CDR1 SQVTM, CDR2 ANQGSEA. V lost 4 bases and J 0 bases, leaving 4 bases between the germline ends. This CDR3 contains 11 residues. In DNA, the CDR3 is TGCAGCGTTGTGGGCTCCTACGAGCAGTACTTC. Its translation: CSVVGSYEQYF.

The CDR3 DNA is TGTGCCAGCAAGGGGGCTCGTGAAGCTTTCTTT. This translates into CASKGAREAFF. The chain joins TRBV12-3 or TRBV12-4 to TRBJ1-1, with 7 bases lining up with TRBD1. V was clipped by 7 bases and J by 7 bases; unmatched bases: 3. This CDR3 is 11 amino acids long.

The V and J genes are TRBV27 and TRBJ2-2; D unresolved. The CDR3 is made up of 12 amino acids. V lost 5 bases and J lost 1, with 2 bases in between. Germline CDR1 MNHEY, CDR2 SMNVEV (reference sequence). The CDR3 loop reads CASSVNTGELFF. In DNA form, the CDR3 reads TGTGCCAGCAGTGTGAACACCGGGGAGCTGTTTTTT.

The CDR3 spells CASRGPTDTQYF. The CDR3, as DNA: TGTGCCAGCAGGGGCCCGACTGATACGCAGTATTTT. This sequence joins TRBV5-4 and TRBJ2-3; D unclear. CDR3 length: 12 amino acids. Looked up from germline, CDR1 is SGHNT and CDR2 is YYREEE (reference sequence). V lost 5 bases and J lost 6, with 10 bases in between.

The chain couples TRBV21-1 to TRBJ2-7; TRBD1, the table's D call, was not compared with the DNA. TRBV21-1 is noted as a pseudogene. This CDR3 region has 15 residues. In DNA form, the CDR3 reads TGTGCCAGCAGCAGGCAGGACAGGGGGCTATACGAGCAGTACGTC. Its translation: CASSRQDRGLYEQYV.

This sequence joins TRBV4-1 and TRBJ2-7; 7 bases agree with TRBD1. The CDR3 has 15 amino acids. CDR1 and CDR2 (germline): MGHRA, YSYEKL. V dropped 3 bases and J dropped 4; count of bases not matched to a gene: 9. The CDR3 protein is CASSQLGGPRYEQYF. CDR3 bases: TGCGCCAGCAGCCAGTTAGGGGGCCCACGGTACGAGCAGTACTTC.

The V call is TRBV6-5, the J call TRBJ2-4; D not certain. V was clipped by 6 bases and J by 2 bases, with 11 bases between them. Per germline, CDR1 MNHEY and CDR2 SVGAGI. The CDR3 extends over 14 amino acids. Here the CDR3 DNA reads TGTGCCAGCAGCGGTAGCATTACCAAAAACATTCAGTACTTC. This encodes CASSGSITKNIQYF.

The chain couples TRBV6-6 to TRBJ1-6; no reliable D call. Germline V CDR1 and CDR2: MNHNY, SVGAGI (reference sequence). V was pared by 4 bases and J by 8 bases, with 15 bases between. The CDR3 runs to 15 residues. The CDR3 DNA follows: TGTGCCAGCAGTTGGAGTCGGGAAAGGGATTCACCCCTCCACTTT. It translates to CASSWSRERDSPLHF.

This clonotype has ten or more counts. The chain has TRBV7-9 and TRBJ2-5; no clear D. Germline CDR1 and CDR2: SEHNR and FQNEAQ (reference sequence). The CDR3 is 13 amino acids. The V end was cut by 5 bases, the J end by 5 bases, with 12 bases between. The CDR3 spells CASSDGPRETQYF. CDR3 DNA sequence: TGTGCCAGCAGCGACGGCCCGAGGGAGACCCAGTACTTC.

The V gene is TRBV7-6, the J gene TRBJ2-1; D is ambiguous. Trimming stripped 5 bases from V and 8 bases from J, with 10 bases between. The germline gives CDR1 SGHVS, CDR2 FNYEAQ. The CDR3 totals 12 residues. This CDR3 reads CASSPLRDEQFF. The CDR3, as DNA: TGTGCCAGCAGCCCACTACGGGATGAGCAGTTCTTC.

This clonotype was observed a few times. CDR3 nucleotide sequence: TGTGCCAGCAGCTCGGGACCGTCAGCCGGCTATGGCTACACCTTC. This sequence encodes CASSSGPSAGYGYTF. The chain joins TRBV7-9 to TRBJ1-2, with D possibly TRBD1 on 5 matching bases. Germline V gene sequence: CDR1 SEHNR, CDR2 FQNEAQ (reference sequence). Trimming cost V 4 bases and J 4 bases, with 16 bases left between them. The CDR3 has 15 residues.

V and J are TRBV4-1 and TRBJ1-3, with unresolved D. Per germline, CDR1 MGHRA and CDR2 YSYEKL. CDR3 length: 16 amino acids. Trimming removed 0 bases from V and 0 bases from J, with 9 bases in between. Here the CDR3 DNA reads TGCGCCAGCAGCCAAGAGGCGGGCAACTCTGGAAACACCATATATTTT. Amino acids: CASSQEAGNSGNTIYF.

At least ten counts were recorded for this clonotype. This chain joins TRBV4-1 and TRBJ2-7, with 7 positions matching TRBD1. V lost 3 bases, J lost 6 bases, and 11 bases stayed unmatched. This CDR3 region has 15 residues. Germline CDR1 MGHRA, CDR2 YSYEKL. For the CDR3, the DNA is TGCGCCAGCAGCCAGCGTGGGACAGAGACAGGCGAGCAGTACTTC. It encodes CASSQRGTETGEQYF.

This sequence joins TRBV20-1 and TRBJ1-2; TRBD1 matches 9 bases. Unmatched junction bases numbered 6, after V lost 5 bases and J lost 2 bases. The germline V gene encodes CDR1 DFQATT and CDR2 SNEGSKA (reference sequence). CDR3 length equals 14 residues. The CDR3, as DNA: TGCAGTGCTGTACACAGGGGGCAAAACTATGGCTACACCTTC. Its translation: CSAVHRGQNYGYTF.

V and J are TRBV11-2 and TRBJ2-3; D might be TRBD1 (5 bases). V lost 5 bases to trimming and J lost 4 bases, with 16 bases between them. The CDR3 sequence is 15 residues long. Germline CDR1 is SGHAT and CDR2 is FQNNGV. The CDR3 nucleotides are TGTGCCAGCAGCCACGCAGGGATTGGCTCAGATACGCAGTATTTT. It yields the protein CASSHAGIGSDTQYF.

In its sample, this clonotype was seen once. The chain has TRBV4-1 and TRBJ2-4; 15 bases are a match to TRBD2. Germline V gene lookup returns CDR1 MGHRA and CDR2 YSYEKL. This CDR3 has 16 residues. The trim removed 3 bases at V and 8 bases at J, leaving 5 bases unmatched. As DNA, the CDR3 is TGCGCCAGCAGCCAGGAACGGACTAGCGGGGGGGACATTCAGTACTTC. Protein: CASSQERTSGGDIQYF.

This sequence joins TRBV4-2 and TRBJ1-5; D is undetermined. Germline V gene lookup returns CDR1 LGHNA and CDR2 YNFKEQ. V was clipped by 1 base and J by 4 bases, with 11 bases between them. The CDR3 consists of 15 residues. DNA for the CDR3: TGTGCCAGCAGCCAAGGGGAGGGCACGAATCAGCCCCAGCATTTT. Translation gives CASSQGEGTNQPQHF.

The chain is built from TRBV5-1 and TRBJ2-2; D call uncertain. The CDR3 is 14 amino acids. Germline lookup yields CDR1 SGHRS and CDR2 YFSETQ. Deletions cut 4 bases from V and 4 bases from J, with 11 bases between. As DNA, the CDR3 is TGCGCCAGCAGCCCCTCACAGAGCACCGGGGAGCTGTTTTTT. It yields the protein CASSPSQSTGELFF.

V is TRBV12-3 or TRBV12-4 and J is TRBJ2-3; TRBD1 is a possible D gene (6 bases). V lost 5 bases and J 4 bases, leaving 16 bases between the germline ends. The CDR3 has 15 amino acids. DNA of the CDR3: TGTGCCAGCAGTCTGACAGGTTCGGGATCAGATACGCAGTATTTT. It yields the protein CASSLTGSGSDTQYF.

The chain is built from TRBV10-3 and TRBJ2-1; D not certain. The ends were cut back, 3 bases at V and 7 bases at J, with 4 bases in the middle. This CDR3 contains 11 residues. Germline lookup yields CDR1 ENHRY and CDR2 SYGVKD. The CDR3 DNA follows: TGTGCCATCAGTGATGGGAATGAGCAGTTCTTC. Its translation is CAISDGNEQFF.